This record covers a single TCR beta chain. What it binds is not known. Listed TCR primers, together with previously described methods, were used for the bulk TCR libraries. TCRdb re-called the PCR reads with MiXCR, one entry per CDR3 protein. The sample has around 480,000 distinct CDR3 sequences; about a fifth are singletons. These data originate in a study of molecular identifiers for immune sequencing clone quantification. Study-wide results and caveats: In CMV-specific effectors, clones above 20 copies held over 99% of molecules; naive, under 1%.

From germline, CDR1 is LGHNA and CDR2 YSLEER. The V end lost 9 bases, the J end lost 11 bases, and 22 bases lay between the germline ends. CDR3 length equals 13 residues. The rearrangement links TRBV4-3 to TRBJ1-1; no clear D. The sequencing input was naive CD8+ T cells from blood, with Jurkat cell RNA spiked in. Subset noted: FACS-sorted CD8+CD4-CCR7+CD45RA+ naive T cells. The receptor was isolated from a human donor in good health. Some libraries in this study had Jurkat cell RNA spiked in. CDR3 DNA sequence: TGCGCCAGTCAAAGGGAGAGAAACACTAAGGCTTTCTTT. This gives the protein CASQRERNTKAFF.